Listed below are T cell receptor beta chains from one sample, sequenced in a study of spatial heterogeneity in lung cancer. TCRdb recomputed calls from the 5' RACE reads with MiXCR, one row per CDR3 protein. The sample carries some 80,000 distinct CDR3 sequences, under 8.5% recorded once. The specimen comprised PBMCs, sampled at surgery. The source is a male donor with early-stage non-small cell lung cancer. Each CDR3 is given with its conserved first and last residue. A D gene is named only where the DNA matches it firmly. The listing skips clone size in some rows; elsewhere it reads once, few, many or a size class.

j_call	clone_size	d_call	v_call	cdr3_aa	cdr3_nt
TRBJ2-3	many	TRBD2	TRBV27	CASSFGVAGDLDTQYF	TGTGCCAGCAGTTTTGGGGTAGCGGGCGACTTAGATACGCAGTATTTT
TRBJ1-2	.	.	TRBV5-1	CASRENRDVGYTF	TGCGCCAGCAGAGAAAACAGGGACGTTGGCTACACCTTC
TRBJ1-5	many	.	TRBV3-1	CASSRGPTNQPQHF	TGTGCCAGCAGCCGAGGGCCTACCAATCAGCCCCAGCATTTT
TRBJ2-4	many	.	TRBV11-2	CASSLNRLLEAKNIQYF	TGTGCCAGCAGCTTAAATCGCTTATTGGAGGCCAAAAACATTCAGTACTTC
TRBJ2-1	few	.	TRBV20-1	CSARDPAGSSYNEQFF	TGCAGTGCTAGAGATCCCGCGGGGAGCTCCTACAATGAGCAGTTCTTC
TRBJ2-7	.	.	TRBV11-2	CASSFGGPLSYEQYF	TGTGCCAGCAGCTTCGGCGGCCCCCTCTCCTACGAGCAGTACTTC
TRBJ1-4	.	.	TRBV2	CASSRRVGDEKLFF	TGTGCCAGCTCCCGGCGGGTTGGAGACGAAAAACTGTTTTTT
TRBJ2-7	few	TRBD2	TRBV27	CASRRSGRHSYEQYF	TGTGCCAGCCGTCGAAGCGGGAGGCACTCCTACGAGCAGTACTTC
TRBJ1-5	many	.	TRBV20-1	CSASKQSQPQHF	TGCAGTGCTAGTAAACAGAGCCAGCCCCAGCATTTT
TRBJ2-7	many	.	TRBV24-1	CATSDPWGEQYF	TGTGCCACCAGTGACCCGTGGGGGGAGCAGTACTTC
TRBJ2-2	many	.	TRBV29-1	CSVGLGPNTGELFF	TGCAGCGTGGGCCTCGGGCCGAACACCGGGGAGCTGTTTTTT
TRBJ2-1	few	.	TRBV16	CASSQSGAYSYNEQFF	TGTGCCAGCAGCCAATCTGGGGCTTACTCCTACAATGAGCAGTTCTTC
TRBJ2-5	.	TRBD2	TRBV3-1	CANTAAAGGGTQYF	TGTGCCAACACAGCGGCAGCGGGAGGGGGGACCCAGTACTTC
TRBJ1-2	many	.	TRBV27	CASSFSTSYGYTF	TGTGCCAGCAGTTTCAGTACCAGCTATGGCTACACCTTC
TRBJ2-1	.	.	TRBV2	CARSEPANEQFF	TGTGCCCGCTCGGAACCGGCCAATGAGCAGTTCTTC
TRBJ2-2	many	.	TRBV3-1	CASSQEQGTNTGELFF	TGTGCCAGCAGCCAAGAACAGGGTACGAACACCGGGGAGCTGTTTTTT
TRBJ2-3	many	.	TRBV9	CASSVVGSASTDTQYF	TGTGCCAGCAGCGTAGTGGGTAGCGCAAGCACAGATACGCAGTATTTT
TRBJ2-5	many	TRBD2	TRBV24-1	CATSRAGGEETQYF	TGTGCCACCAGTCGGGCGGGAGGAGAAGAGACCCAGTACTTC
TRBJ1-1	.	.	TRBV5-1	CASSLAKGNTEAFF	TGCGCCAGCAGCTTGGCCAAGGGGAACACTGAAGCTTTCTTT
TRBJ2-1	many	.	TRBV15	CATTPDQSGPDEQFF	TGTGCCACCACCCCAGACCAGTCCGGACCTGATGAGCAGTTCTTC
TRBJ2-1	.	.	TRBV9	CASSVGVGYEQFF	TGTGCCAGCAGCGTAGGGGTAGGCTATGAGCAGTTCTTC
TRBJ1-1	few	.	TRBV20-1	CSALTAGGTTEAFF	TGCAGTGCACTCACCGCGGGGGGAACCACTGAAGCTTTCTTT
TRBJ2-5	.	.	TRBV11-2	CASSFRVKYQETQYF	TGTGCCAGCAGCTTCAGGGTTAAGTACCAAGAGACCCAGTACTTC
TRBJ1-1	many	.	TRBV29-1	CSVAGQPNTEAFF	TGCAGCGTGGCGGGACAACCGAACACTGAAGCTTTCTTT
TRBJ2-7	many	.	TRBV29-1	CSVEGDRYEQYF	TGCAGCGTTGAAGGAGACAGATACGAGCAGTACTTC
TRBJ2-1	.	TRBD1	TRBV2	CASRERDRGTYNEQFF	TGTGCCAGCAGAGAACGGGACAGGGGAACCTACAATGAGCAGTTCTTC
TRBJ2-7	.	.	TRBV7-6	CASSRGTLYEQYF	TGTGCCAGCAGCAGGGGGACTCTCTACGAGCAGTACTTC
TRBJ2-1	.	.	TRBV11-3	CASSPYQSSYNEQFF	TGTGCCAGCAGCCCCTACCAGAGCTCCTACAATGAGCAGTTCTTC
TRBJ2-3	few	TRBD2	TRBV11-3	CASSLMTSGRAGTQYF	TGTGCCAGCAGCCTTATGACTAGCGGGAGGGCCGGTACGCAGTATTTT
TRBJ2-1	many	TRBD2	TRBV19	CASTLRGGGRIYEQFF	TGTGCCAGTACCCTCCGGGGGGGCGGGAGAATCTATGAGCAGTTCTTC
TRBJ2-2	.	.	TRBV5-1	CASSLDRRGELFF	TGCGCCAGCAGCTTGGACCGGCGAGGGGAGCTGTTTTTT
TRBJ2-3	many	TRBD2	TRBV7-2	CASSASGTRTDTQYF	TGTGCCAGCAGCGCGAGCGGGACCCGCACAGATACGCAGTATTTT
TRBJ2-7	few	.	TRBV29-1	CSVSGLTDEQYF	TGCAGCGTCTCGGGACTTACGGACGAGCAGTACTTC
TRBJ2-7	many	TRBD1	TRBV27	CATAPQGYFHEQYF	TGTGCCACGGCACCACAGGGGTACTTCCACGAGCAGTACTTC
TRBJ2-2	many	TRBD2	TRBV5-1	CASTPIAGVTGELFF	TGCGCCAGCACTCCTATAGCGGGAGTCACCGGGGAGCTGTTTTTT
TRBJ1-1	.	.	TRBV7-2	CASSFFIGLNTEAFF	TGTGCCAGCAGCTTTTTTATAGGCTTGAACACTGAAGCTTTCTTT
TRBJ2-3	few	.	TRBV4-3	CASSQRVVGTDTQYF	TGCGCCAGCAGCCAAAGGGTAGTCGGCACAGATACGCAGTATTTT
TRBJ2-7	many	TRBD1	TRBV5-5	CASSFDPTGPYEQYF	TGTGCCAGCAGCTTTGACCCGACAGGGCCCTACGAGCAGTACTTC
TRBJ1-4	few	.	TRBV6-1	CASSTEGRNEKLFF	TGTGCCAGCTCAACCGAGGGTCGTAATGAAAAACTGTTTTTT
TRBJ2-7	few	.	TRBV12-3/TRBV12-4	CASSYGPSLSSYEQYF	TGTGCCAGCAGCTACGGACCCTCGTTGAGCTCCTACGAGCAGTACTTC
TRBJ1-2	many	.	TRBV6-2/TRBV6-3	CASRGYGYTF	TGTGCCAGCAGGGGCTATGGCTACACCTTC
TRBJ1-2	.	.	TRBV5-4	CASSLPLGGLYGYTF	TGTGCCAGCAGTCTCCCCCTTGGCGGGCTCTATGGCTACACCTTC
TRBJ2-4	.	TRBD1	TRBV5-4	CASSKPGQIAKNIQYF	TGTGCCAGCAGCAAGCCGGGACAGATAGCCAAAAACATTCAGTACTTC
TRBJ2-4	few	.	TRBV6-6	CASRDGNIQYF	TGTGCCAGCAGGGACGGAAACATTCAGTACTTC
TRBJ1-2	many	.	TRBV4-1	CASSQVGVDYGYTF	TGCGCCAGCAGCCAAGTAGGGGTGGACTATGGCTACACCTTC
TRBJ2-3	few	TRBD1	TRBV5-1	CASSFEGATDTQYF	TGCGCCAGCAGCTTTGAGGGGGCGACAGATACGCAGTATTTT
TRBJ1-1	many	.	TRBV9	CASSAIGGLGTEAFF	TGTGCCAGCAGCGCAATTGGGGGGCTAGGGACTGAAGCTTTCTTT
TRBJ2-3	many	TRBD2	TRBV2	CASSERTSGRPGAADTQYF	TGTGCCAGCAGTGAACGGACTAGCGGGAGGCCCGGAGCGGCAGATACGCAGTATTTT
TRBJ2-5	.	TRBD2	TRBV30	CAWSVHKAGGPETQYF	TGTGCCTGGAGTGTACACAAAGCGGGAGGGCCAGAGACCCAGTACTTC
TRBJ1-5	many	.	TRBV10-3	CATSSRGGNQPQHF	TGTGCCACCTCGTCTAGGGGTGGTAATCAGCCCCAGCATTTT
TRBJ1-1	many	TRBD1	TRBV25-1	CASSARTGNTEAFF	TGTGCCAGCAGTGCCCGGACAGGTAACACTGAAGCTTTCTTT